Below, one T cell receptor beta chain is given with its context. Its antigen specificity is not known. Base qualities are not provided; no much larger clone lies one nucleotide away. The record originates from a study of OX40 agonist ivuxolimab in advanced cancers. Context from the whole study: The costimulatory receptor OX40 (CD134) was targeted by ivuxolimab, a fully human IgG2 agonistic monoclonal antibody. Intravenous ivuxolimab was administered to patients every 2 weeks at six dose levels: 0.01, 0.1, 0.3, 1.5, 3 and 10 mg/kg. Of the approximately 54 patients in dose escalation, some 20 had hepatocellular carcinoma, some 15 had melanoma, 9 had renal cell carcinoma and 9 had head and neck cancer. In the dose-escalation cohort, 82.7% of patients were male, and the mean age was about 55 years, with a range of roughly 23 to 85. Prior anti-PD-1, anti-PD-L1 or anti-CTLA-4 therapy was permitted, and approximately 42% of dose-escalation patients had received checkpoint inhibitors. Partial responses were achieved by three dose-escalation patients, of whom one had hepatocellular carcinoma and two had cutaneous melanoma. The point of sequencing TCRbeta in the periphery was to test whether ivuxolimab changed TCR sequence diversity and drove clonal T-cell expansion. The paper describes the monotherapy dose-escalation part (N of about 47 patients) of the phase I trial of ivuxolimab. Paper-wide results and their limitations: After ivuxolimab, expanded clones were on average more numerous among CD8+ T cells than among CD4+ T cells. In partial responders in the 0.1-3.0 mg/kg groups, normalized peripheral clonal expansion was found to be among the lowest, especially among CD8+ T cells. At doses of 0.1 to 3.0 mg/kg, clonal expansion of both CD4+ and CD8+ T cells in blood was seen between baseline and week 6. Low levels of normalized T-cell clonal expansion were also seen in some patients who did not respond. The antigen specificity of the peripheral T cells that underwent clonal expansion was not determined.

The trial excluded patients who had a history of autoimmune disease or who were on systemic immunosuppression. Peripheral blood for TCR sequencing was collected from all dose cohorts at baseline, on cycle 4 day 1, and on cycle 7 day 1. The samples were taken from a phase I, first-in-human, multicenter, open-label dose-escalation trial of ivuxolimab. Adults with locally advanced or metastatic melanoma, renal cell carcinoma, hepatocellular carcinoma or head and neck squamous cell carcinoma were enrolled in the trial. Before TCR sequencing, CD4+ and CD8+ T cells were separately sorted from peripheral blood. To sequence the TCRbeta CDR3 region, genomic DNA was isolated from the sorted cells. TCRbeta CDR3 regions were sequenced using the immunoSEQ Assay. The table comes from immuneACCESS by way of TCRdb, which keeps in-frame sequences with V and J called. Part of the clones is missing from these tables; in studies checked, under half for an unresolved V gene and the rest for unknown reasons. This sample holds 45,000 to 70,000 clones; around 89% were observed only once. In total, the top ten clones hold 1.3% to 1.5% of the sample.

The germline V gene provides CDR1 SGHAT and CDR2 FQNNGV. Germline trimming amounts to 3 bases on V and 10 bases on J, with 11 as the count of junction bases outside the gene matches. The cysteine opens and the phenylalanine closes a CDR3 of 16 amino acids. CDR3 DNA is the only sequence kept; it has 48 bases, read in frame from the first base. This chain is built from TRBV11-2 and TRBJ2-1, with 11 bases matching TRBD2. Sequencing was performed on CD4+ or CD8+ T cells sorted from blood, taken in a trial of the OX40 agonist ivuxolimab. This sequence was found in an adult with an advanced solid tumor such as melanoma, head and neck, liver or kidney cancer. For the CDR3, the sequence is CASSFRGLAEGREQFF. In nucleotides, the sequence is TGTGCCAGCAGCTTCCGGGGACTAGCGGAGGGGAGAGAGCAGTTCTTC.